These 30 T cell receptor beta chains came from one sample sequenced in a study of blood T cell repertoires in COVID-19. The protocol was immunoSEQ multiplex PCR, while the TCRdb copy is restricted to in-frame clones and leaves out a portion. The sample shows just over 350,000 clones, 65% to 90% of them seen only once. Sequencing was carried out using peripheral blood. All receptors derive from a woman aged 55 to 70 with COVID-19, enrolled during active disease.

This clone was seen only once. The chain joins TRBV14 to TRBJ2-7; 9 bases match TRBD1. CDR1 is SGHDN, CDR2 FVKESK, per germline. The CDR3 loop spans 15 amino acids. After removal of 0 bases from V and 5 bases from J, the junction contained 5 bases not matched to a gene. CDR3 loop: CASSQEGDRVDEQYF. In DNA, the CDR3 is TGTGCCAGCAGCCAAGAGGGGGACAGGGTGGACGAGCAGTACTTC. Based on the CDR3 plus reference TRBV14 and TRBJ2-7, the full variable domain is EAGVTQFPSHSVIEKGQTVTLRCDPISGHDNLYWYRRVMGKEIKFLLHFVKESKQDESGMPNNRFLAERTGGTYSTLKVQPAELEDSGVYFCASSQEGDRVDEQYFGPGTRLTVT.

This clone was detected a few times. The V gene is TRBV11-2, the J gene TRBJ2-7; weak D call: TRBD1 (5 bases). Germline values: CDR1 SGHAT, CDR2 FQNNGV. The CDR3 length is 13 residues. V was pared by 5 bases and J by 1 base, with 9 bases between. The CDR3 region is CASSPRQSYEQYF. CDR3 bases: TGTGCCAGCAGCCCAAGACAGTCCTACGAGCAGTACTTC.

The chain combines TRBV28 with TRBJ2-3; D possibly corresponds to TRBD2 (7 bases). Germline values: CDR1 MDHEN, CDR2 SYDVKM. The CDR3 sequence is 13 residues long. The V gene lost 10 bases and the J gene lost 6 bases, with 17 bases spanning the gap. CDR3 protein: CATQGGGKDTQYF. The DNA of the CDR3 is TGTGCCACCCAGGGCGGGGGCAAGGATACGCAGTATTTT.

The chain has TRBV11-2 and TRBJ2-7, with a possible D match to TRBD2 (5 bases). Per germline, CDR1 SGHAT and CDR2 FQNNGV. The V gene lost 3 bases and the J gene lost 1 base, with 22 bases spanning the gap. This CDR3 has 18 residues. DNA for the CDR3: TGTGCCAGCAGCTTCCTGACTATACGCGGTTTTAGGTCCTACGAGCAGTACTTC. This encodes CASSFLTIRGFRSYEQYF.

The CDR3 bases are TGTGCCAGCAGCTATCCGGGACAGGGGGCCTACGAGCAGTACTTC. It specifies CASSYPGQGAYEQYF. V and J are TRBV11-3 and TRBJ2-7, with TRBD1 matching 11 bases. This CDR3 is 15 amino acids long. V shed 4 bases and J 2 bases; nucleotides not matched to a gene: 4. The germline CDR1 and CDR2 sequences are SGHNT and YENEEA.

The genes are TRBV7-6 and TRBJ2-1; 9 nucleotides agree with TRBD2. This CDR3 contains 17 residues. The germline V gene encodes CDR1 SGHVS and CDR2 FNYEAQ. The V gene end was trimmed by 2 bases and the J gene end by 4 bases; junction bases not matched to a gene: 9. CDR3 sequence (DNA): TGTGCCAGCAGCTTACTCGCGGGGGGGCCTCTGTACAATGAGCAGTTCTTC. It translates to CASSLLAGGPLYNEQFF.

CDR3 loop: CASSLTGNTEAFF. The CDR3, as DNA: TGCGCCAGCAGCCTTACGGGAAACACTGAAGCTTTCTTT. The chain couples TRBV4-1 to TRBJ1-1; D remains ambiguous. CDR1 and CDR2 from the germline V gene are MGHRA and YSYEKL. Trimming removed 4 bases from V and 2 bases from J, with 8 bases in between. There are 13 residues in the CDR3.

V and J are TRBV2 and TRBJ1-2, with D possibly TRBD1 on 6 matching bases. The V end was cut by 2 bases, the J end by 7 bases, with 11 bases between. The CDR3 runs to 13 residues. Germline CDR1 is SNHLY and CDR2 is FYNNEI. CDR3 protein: CASSEQGRGGYTF. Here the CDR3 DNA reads TGTGCCAGCAGTGAACAGGGGAGGGGTGGCTACACCTTC. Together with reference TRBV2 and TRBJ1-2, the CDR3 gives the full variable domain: EPEVTQTPSHQVTQMGQEVILRCVPISNHLYFYWYRQILGQKVEFLVSFYNNEISEKSEIFDDQFSVERPDGSNFTLKIRSTKLEDSAMYFCASSEQGRGGYTFGSGTRLTVV.

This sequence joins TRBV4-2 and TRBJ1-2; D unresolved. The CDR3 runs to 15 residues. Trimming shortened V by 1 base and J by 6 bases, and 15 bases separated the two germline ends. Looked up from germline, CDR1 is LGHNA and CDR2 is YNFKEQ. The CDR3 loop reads CASSQGGGRAHGYTF. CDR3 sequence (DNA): TGTGCCAGCAGCCAAGGAGGCGGGAGGGCGCATGGCTACACCTTC.

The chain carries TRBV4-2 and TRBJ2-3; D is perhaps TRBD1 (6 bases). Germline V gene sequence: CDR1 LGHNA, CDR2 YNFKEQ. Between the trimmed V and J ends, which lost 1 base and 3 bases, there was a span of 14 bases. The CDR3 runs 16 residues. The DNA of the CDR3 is TGTGCCAGCAGCCAAGGGACCCAGGGGTTAACAGATACGCAGTATTTT. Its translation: CASSQGTQGLTDTQYF.

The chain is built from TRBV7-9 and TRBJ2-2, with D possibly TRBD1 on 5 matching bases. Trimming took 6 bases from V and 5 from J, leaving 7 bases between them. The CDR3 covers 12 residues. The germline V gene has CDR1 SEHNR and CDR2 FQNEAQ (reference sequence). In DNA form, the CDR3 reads TGTGCCAGCAGTCAGGGAACCGGGGAGCTGTTTTTT. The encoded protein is CASSQGTGELFF. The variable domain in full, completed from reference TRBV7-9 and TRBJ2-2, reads DTGVSQNPRHKITKRGQNVTFRCDPISEHNRLYWYRQTLGQGPEFLTYFQNEAQLEKSRLLSDRFSAERPKGSFSTLEIQRTEQGDSAMYLCASSQGTGELFFGEGSRLTVL.

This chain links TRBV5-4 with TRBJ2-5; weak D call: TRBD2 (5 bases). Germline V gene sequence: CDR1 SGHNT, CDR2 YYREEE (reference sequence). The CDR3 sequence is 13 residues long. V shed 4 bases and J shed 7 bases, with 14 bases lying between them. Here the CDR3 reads CASSSGSEGTQYF. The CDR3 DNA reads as TGTGCCAGCAGCAGCGGATCAGAGGGGACCCAGTACTTC.

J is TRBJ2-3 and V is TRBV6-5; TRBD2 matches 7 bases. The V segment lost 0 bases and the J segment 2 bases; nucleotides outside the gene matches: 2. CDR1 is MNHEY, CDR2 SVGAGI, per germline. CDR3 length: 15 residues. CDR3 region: CASSYSGLNTDTQYF. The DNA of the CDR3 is TGTGCCAGCAGTTACTCGGGACTAAACACAGATACGCAGTATTTT.

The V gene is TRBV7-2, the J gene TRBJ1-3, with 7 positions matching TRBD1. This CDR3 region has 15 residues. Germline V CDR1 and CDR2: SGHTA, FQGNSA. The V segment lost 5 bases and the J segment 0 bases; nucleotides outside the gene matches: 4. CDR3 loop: CASSSPGGSGNTIYF. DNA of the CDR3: TGTGCCAGCAGCAGCCCAGGGGGCTCTGGAAACACCATATATTTT.

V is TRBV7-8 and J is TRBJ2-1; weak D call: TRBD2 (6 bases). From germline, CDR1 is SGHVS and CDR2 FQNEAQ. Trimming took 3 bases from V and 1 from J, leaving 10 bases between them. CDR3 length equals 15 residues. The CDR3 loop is CASSFFSGSYNEQFF. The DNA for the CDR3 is TGTGCCAGCAGCTTCTTTAGCGGTTCCTACAATGAGCAGTTCTTC.

Here the CDR3 DNA reads TGTGCCAGCAGCAAATCCGAAAAACCCCGGACATTAGTCCTACCGAACACTGAAGCTTTCTTT. Translation: CASSKSEKPRTLVLPNTEAFF. The chain has TRBV21-1 and TRBJ1-1; whether TRBD1, the table's D call, matches the DNA was not checked. TRBV21-1 is annotated as a pseudogene. CDR3 length equals 21 residues.

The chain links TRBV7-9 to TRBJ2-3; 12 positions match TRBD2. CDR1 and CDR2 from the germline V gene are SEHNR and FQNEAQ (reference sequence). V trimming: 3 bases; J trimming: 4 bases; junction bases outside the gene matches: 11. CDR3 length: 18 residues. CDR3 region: CASSLPSGGAFGADTQYF. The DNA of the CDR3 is TGTGCCAGCAGCTTGCCTAGCGGGGGGGCCTTCGGGGCAGATACGCAGTATTTT.

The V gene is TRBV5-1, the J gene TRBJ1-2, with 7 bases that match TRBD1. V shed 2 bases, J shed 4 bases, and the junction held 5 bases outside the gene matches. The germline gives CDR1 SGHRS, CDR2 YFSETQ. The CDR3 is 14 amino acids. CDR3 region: CASSLNRGVYGYTF. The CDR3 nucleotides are TGCGCCAGCAGCTTAAACAGGGGAGTCTATGGCTACACCTTC.

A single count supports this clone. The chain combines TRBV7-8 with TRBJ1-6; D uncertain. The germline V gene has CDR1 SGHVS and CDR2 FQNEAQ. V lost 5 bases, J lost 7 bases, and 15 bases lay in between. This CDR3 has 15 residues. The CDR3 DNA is TGTGCCAGCAGCCGAGAAGCCGGTACCAATTCACCCCTCCACTTT. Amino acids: CASSREAGTNSPLHF. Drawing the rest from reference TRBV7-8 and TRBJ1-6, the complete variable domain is GAGVSQSPRYKVAKRGQDVALRCDPISGHVSLFWYQQALGQGPEFLTYFQNEAQLDKSGLPSDRFFAERPEGSVSTLKIQRTQQEDSAVYLCASSREAGTNSPLHFGNGTRLTVT.

CDR3 residues: CASSLNRVETQYF. For the CDR3, the DNA is TGTGCCAGCAGCTTAAACAGGGTGGAGACCCAGTACTTC. V and J are TRBV7-8 and TRBJ2-5, with a possible D match to TRBD1 (6 bases). The CDR3 has 13 residues. The V end lost 2 bases, the J end lost 5 bases, and 9 bases lay between the germline ends. The germline V gene has CDR1 SGHVS and CDR2 FQNEAQ.

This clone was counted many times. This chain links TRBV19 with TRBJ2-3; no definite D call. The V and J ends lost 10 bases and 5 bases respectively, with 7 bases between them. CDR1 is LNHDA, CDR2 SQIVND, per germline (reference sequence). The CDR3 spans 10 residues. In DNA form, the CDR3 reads TGTGCCACCAGTCTAGATACGCAGTATTTT. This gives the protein CATSLDTQYF. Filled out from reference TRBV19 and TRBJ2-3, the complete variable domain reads DGGITQSPKYLFRKEGQNVTLSCEQNLNHDAMYWYRQDPGQGLRLIYYSQIVNDFQKGDIAEGYSVSREKKESFPLTVTSAQKNPTAFYLCATSLDTQYFGPGTRLTVL.

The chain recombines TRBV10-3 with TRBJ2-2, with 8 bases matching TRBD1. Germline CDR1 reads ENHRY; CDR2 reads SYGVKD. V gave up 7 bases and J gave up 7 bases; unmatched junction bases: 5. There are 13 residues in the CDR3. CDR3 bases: TGTGCCATCACCGGACAGGGCGGCGGGGAGCTGTTTTTT. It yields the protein CAITGQGGGELFF.

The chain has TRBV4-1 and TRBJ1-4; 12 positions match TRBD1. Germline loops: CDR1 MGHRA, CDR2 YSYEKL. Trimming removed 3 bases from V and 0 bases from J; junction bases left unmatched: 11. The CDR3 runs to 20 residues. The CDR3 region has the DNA TGCGCCAGCAGCCACCCGGGACAGGGGGCCCTCCTTGCAACTAATGAAAAACTGTTTTTT. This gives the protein CASSHPGQGALLATNEKLFF.

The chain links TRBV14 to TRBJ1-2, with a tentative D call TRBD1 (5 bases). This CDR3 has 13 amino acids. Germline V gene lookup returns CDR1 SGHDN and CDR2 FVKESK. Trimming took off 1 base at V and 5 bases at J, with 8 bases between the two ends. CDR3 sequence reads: CASSQVSGYGYTF. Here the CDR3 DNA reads TGTGCCAGCAGCCAAGTTTCAGGGTATGGCTACACCTTC.

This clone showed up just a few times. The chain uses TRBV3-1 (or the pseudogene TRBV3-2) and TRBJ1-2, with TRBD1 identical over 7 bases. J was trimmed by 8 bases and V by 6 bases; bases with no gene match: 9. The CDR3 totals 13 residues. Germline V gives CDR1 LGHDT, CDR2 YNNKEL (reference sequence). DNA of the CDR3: TGTGCCAGCAGTCCTACAGGGGTTCAAGGCTACACCTTC. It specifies CASSPTGVQGYTF.

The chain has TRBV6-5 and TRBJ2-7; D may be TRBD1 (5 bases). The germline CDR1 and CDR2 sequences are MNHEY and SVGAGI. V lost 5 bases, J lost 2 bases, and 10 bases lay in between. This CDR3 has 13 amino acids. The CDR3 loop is CASSPRTTYEQYF. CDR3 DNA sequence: TGTGCCAGCAGTCCCCGGACAACCTACGAGCAGTACTTC.

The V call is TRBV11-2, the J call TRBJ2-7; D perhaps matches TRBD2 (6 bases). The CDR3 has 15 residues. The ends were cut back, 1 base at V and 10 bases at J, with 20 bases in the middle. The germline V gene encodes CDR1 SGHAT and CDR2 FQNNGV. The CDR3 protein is CASSLVGGNSPPQYF. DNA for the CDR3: TGTGCCAGCAGCTTAGTTGGAGGGAATTCCCCCCCTCAGTACTTC.

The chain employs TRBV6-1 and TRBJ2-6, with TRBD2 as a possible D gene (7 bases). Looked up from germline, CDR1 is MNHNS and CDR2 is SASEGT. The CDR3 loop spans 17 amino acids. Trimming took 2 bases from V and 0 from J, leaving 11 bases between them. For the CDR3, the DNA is TGTGCCAGCAGTGAATTTAGGGGGGGCTCTGGGGCCAACGTCCTGACTTTC. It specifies CASSEFRGGSGANVLTF.

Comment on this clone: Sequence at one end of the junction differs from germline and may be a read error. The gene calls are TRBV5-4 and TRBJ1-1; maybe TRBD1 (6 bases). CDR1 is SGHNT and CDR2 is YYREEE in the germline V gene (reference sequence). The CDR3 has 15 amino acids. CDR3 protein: CASRLDGGGNTEAFF. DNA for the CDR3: TGTGCCAGCAGGTTGGACGGTGGGGGCAACACTGAAGCTTTCTTT.

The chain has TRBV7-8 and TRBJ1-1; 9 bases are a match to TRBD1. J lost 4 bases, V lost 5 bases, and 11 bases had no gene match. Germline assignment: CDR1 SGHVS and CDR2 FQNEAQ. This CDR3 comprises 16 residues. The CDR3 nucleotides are TGTGCCAGCAGCAACCGGGACAGGGCAGTTCTCACTGAAGCTTTCTTT. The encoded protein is CASSNRDRAVLTEAFF.